A selection of T cell receptor beta chains follows, all from one sample in a study of type 1 regulatory T cells. These receptors are not linked to any known antigen. In TCRdb, the reads were re-called with MiXCR into one record per CDR3 protein. Of tens of thousands of distinct CDR3 sequences listed, roughly 20% were seen once; the top ten hold around 8%. The sample comprised cultured type 1 regulatory T (Tr1) cells, either the whole culture or a sorted fraction (not recorded which). These receptors all come from a human donor in good health. Both conserved end residues are part of each CDR3. D genes are given only for firm matches. The size field is filled for only some rows; it gives once, few, many or a size class.

clone size: .
J gene: TRBJ2-5
D gene: TRBD1
CDR3 length: 16
V gene: TRBV18
CDR3 DNA: TGTGCCAGCTCCCTCATAGACAGGGGAGGCGAGGAGACCCAGTACTTC
CDR3 protein: CASSLIDRGGEETQYF

clone size: .
J gene: TRBJ2-5
D gene: .
CDR3 length: 11
V gene: TRBV20-1
CDR3 DNA: TGCAGTGCACAGGGATTAGAGACCCAGTACTTC
CDR3 protein: CSAQGLETQYF

clone size: .
J gene: TRBJ2-1
D gene: .
CDR3 length: 16
V gene: TRBV7-2
CDR3 DNA: TGTGCCAGCAGCTTGGGGCGGGCATCCCCCTACAATGAGCAGTTCTTC
CDR3 protein: CASSLGRASPYNEQFF

clone size: few
J gene: TRBJ1-5
D gene: TRBD1
CDR3 length: 16
V gene: TRBV20-1
CDR3 DNA: TGCAGTGCTAAGATGGGGGTAGGACAGGCCAATCAGCCCCAGCATTTT
CDR3 protein: CSAKMGVGQANQPQHF

clone size: .
J gene: TRBJ1-1
D gene: .
CDR3 length: 14
V gene: TRBV30
CDR3 DNA: TGTGCCTGGAGTGTCGGGGGGAAGGACACTGAAGCTTTCTTT
CDR3 protein: CAWSVGGKDTEAFF

clone size: .
J gene: TRBJ1-1
D gene: .
CDR3 length: 17
V gene: TRBV5-1
CDR3 DNA: TGCGCCAGCAGCGGGGCTGGGGCGGGGGTTTTGAACACTGAAGCTTTCTTT
CDR3 protein: CASSGAGAGVLNTEAFF

clone size: few
J gene: TRBJ2-7
D gene: TRBD2
CDR3 length: 13
V gene: TRBV20-1
CDR3 DNA: TGCAGTGGCGAGCGGGAGGGCCTCGGGGAGCAGTACTTC
CDR3 protein: CSGEREGLGEQYF

clone size: few
J gene: TRBJ2-3
D gene: TRBD2
CDR3 length: 14
V gene: TRBV5-1
CDR3 DNA: TGCGCCAGCAGTCTTAGGGGAGGGGCAGATACGCAGTATTTT
CDR3 protein: CASSLRGGADTQYF

clone size: .
J gene: TRBJ2-7
D gene: .
CDR3 length: 14
V gene: TRBV5-5
CDR3 DNA: TGTGCCAGCAGCTTTTACCAGCCAGCCTACGAGCAGTACTTC
CDR3 protein: CASSFYQPAYEQYF

clone size: few
J gene: TRBJ2-5
D gene: TRBD1
CDR3 length: 13
V gene: TRBV20-1
CDR3 DNA: TGCAGTGCTAGAACAGGGGGCCCAGAGACCCAGTACTTC
CDR3 protein: CSARTGGPETQYF

clone size: few
J gene: TRBJ2-4
D gene: .
CDR3 length: 14
V gene: TRBV7-3
CDR3 DNA: TGTGCCAGCAGCCAATCGGTGATGGGGGGAATTCAGTACTTC
CDR3 protein: CASSQSVMGGIQYF

clone size: .
J gene: TRBJ1-5
D gene: .
CDR3 length: 13
V gene: TRBV6-2/TRBV6-3
CDR3 DNA: TGTGCCAGCAGACGGACTGGGGACCAGCCCCAGCATTTT
CDR3 protein: CASRRTGDQPQHF